This TCR beta chain stems from a study of regulatory T cells in long-lasting Graves disease. Whole-study results and caveats: A greater number of public clonotypes (more than 2,500) was shared by persistent patients than by new patients (roughly 930). A limited number of samples was an acknowledged limitation.

The time point: newly diagnosed GD, antithyroid drugs for less than 3 months. From PBMCs, RNA was extracted and then used to make the TCR library. The patients were drawn from one endocrinology department in Xi'an, China. HTBI primers from iRepertoire and Arm-PCR of CDR3 regions yielded the TCR beta libraries. Per the original methods: Gene usage covered some 66 TRBV and around 15 TRBJ segments. TCRdb reprocessed the multiplex PCR reads via MiXCR and lists one record per CDR3 protein. What appears here as the V and J calls and clone size reflects TCRdb's work, not the paper's. This table holds 510,000 or so distinct CDR3 sequences, around 12% found once. V gave up 6 bases and J gave up 7 bases; unmatched junction bases: 8. Germline lookup yields CDR1 DFQATT and CDR2 SNEGSKA (reference sequence). The CDR3 sequence is 13 residues long. For this clonotype: Antigen: not known.

A further study also used this sample, focusing on T cells in Graves' hyperthyroidism and ophthalmopathy.

The sample consisted of peripheral blood mononuclear cells (PBMCs), taken at new diagnosis, from a patient treated with antithyroid drugs. J is TRBJ1-5 and V is TRBV20-1; 8 positions agree with TRBD1. The receptor's source is a woman aged 25 to 39 with Graves disease. In nucleotides, the CDR3 is TGCAGTGCAAGGACAGGGCTAAGACAGCCCCAGCATTTT. Translation gives CSARTGLRQPQHF.